This TCR beta chain originates from a study of blood T cell repertoires in COVID-19 (TCRdb year 2020). A note on the overall study: Samples covering the acute and convalescent phases of COVID-19 were provided by collaborators in the United States, Italy and Spain. The prospective study material was composed of cDNA or gDNA derived from T cells, B-cell-depleted T cells, or PBMCs. The dataset comprised deeply sampled blood TCRbeta repertoires from subjects exposed to, actively infected with, or recovered from COVID-19. The repertoires were made available in a free public database intended to serve as a resource for research on the immune response to SARS-CoV-2. Samples were obtained from the ongoing ImmuneRACE study (first 160 participants) and from 950 to 1,500 subjects provided by 6 global collaborators. Where available, HLA class I and class II types were taken from metadata supplied by the sample provider and were not determined by assay-based typing. Nearly every sample came with metadata listing a de-identified subject ID, COVID-19 status, age in years and sex.

TCRbeta CDR3 regions were amplified from genomic DNA using the immunoSEQ Assay, a bias-controlled multiplex PCR. Under the source paper's analysis protocol: The number of nucleated cells in each sample was estimated from the amplification of reference gene primers within the assay. To quantify the absolute abundance of each unique TCRbeta CDR3 rearrangement, sequence reads were collapsed and filtered. For each sample, productive Simpson clonality was calculated as the square root of Simpson's diversity index over productive rearrangements. TCRdb obtained this table from immuneACCESS and retained in-frame rearrangements with V and J assigned. These tables miss some clones; where compared with another copy, unresolved V genes account for less than half of the shortfall, and the remainder is unexplained. V, J and clone size are taken as reported in that table, and D and trimming were inferred from the DNA itself. Within this sample are roughly 260,000 clones, with around 87% of them counted one time only. In total, the top ten clones hold under 2.5% of the sample.

As regards this clone: No antigen is known for it. No much larger clone is present one base from it, and per-base qualities are unavailable.

Beyond this particular receptor, the publication reports: How much clinical and demographic metadata was included differed by source and by participant, and the metadata was provided uncurated.

Whole blood was collected in K2EDTA tubes by collaborating institutions according to the institutions' own protocols. For TCRbeta analysis, collaborators shipped samples in one of three forms: frozen whole blood, isolated PBMCs, or DNA extracted from either of those sample types. The CDR3, from cysteine to phenylalanine, totals 12 residues. Just CDR3 DNA is preserved here, 36 bases in frame from base 1. V is clipped by 4 bases and J by 10 bases, and the sequence between their germline boundaries is 8 bases long. The CDR1 and CDR2 encoded by the germline V gene are SGHAT and FQNNGV. The specimen sequenced was peripheral blood. This TCR was sampled from a woman aged 50 to 60 with acute or convalescent COVID-19. Recombination linked TRBV11-2 to TRBJ1-6, and possibly TRBD1, on 5 matching bases. The DNA sequence reads TGTGCCAGCAGCTCAGGGTTCTCACCCCTCCACTTT. Translation gives CASSSGFSPLHF.